One sample yielded the 29 T cell receptor beta chains listed below, sequenced in a study of blood T cell repertoires in COVID-19. Libraries were prepared by immunoSEQ multiplex PCR; TCRdb keeps only in-frame clonotypes and omits some of them. The table has 250,000 to 300,000 clones, about 88% seen once. The specimen sequenced was peripheral blood. The origin of the receptors is a woman aged 55-70 years with acute or convalescent COVID-19.

The genes are TRBV7-9 and TRBJ1-2, with D possibly matching TRBD1 (5 bases). Looked up from germline, CDR1 is SEHNR and CDR2 is FQNEAQ (reference sequence). The V end lost 1 base, the J end lost 4 bases, and 10 bases lay between the germline ends. CDR3 size: 14 residues. In nucleotides, the CDR3 is TGTGCCAGCAGCTTAGAAGGGGATGGCTATGGCTACACCTTC. Its translation is CASSLEGDGYGYTF.

The V call is TRBV6-2 or TRBV6-3, the J call TRBJ2-5; maybe TRBD1 (5 bases). Germline assignment: CDR1 MNHEY and CDR2 SVGEGT. The CDR3 length is 12 residues. Trimming stripped 2 bases from V and 4 bases from J, with 5 bases between. For the CDR3, the DNA is TGTGCCAGCAGTTACCAGGGAGAGACCCAGTACTTC. Protein: CASSYQGETQYF.

This clone was detected once. The CDR3 DNA is TGCGCCAGCAGCACAGACCCAATTGATAATGAAAAACTGTTTTTT. It yields the protein CASSTDPIDNEKLFF. This chain joins TRBV5-1 and TRBJ1-4; D is uncertain. V was pared by 4 bases and J by 4 bases, with 14 bases between. Germline V lookup: CDR1 SGHRS, CDR2 YFSETQ. The CDR3 covers 15 residues.

The genes are TRBV19 and TRBJ2-2, with 11 bases lining up with TRBD2. V lost 3 bases and J lost 1; bases outside the gene matches: 4. Germline assignment: CDR1 LNHDA and CDR2 SQIVND (reference sequence). The CDR3 runs 17 residues. The CDR3 region is CASSIVGLAENTGELFF. Written as DNA, the CDR3 is TGTGCCAGTAGTATCGTGGGACTAGCGGAGAACACCGGGGAGCTGTTTTTT.

The J gene is TRBJ2-1, the V gene TRBV6-5, with D hard to call. Germline lookup yields CDR1 MNHEY and CDR2 SVGAGI. The V end lost 0 bases, the J end lost 5 bases, and 8 bases lay between the germline ends. The CDR3 extends over 14 amino acids. The CDR3 sequence is CASSYSSLNNEQFF. The DNA of the CDR3 is TGTGCCAGCAGTTACTCGAGTCTGAACAATGAGCAGTTCTTC.

This rearrangement joins TRBV11-2 to TRBJ2-5; D is uncertain. V gave up 2 bases and J gave up 7 bases, with 11 bases separating them. Germline CDR1 SGHAT, CDR2 FQNNGV. The CDR3 has 13 amino acids. In nucleotides, the CDR3 is TGTGCCAGCAGCTTAAGTGGGCCCGCGACCCAGTACTTC. Amino acids: CASSLSGPATQYF. The whole variable domain, remainder taken from reference TRBV11-2 and TRBJ2-5, is EAGVAQSPRYKIIEKRQSVAFWCNPISGHATLYWYQQILGQGPKLLIQFQNNGVVDDSQLPKDRFSAERLKGVDSTLKIQPAKLEDSAVYLCASSLSGPATQYFGPGTRLLVL.

Judged by abundance, this clone is medium-sized (0.01 to 0.1%). CDR3 in amino acids: CATSDPRRGNDQPQHF. For the CDR3, the DNA is TGTGCCACCAGTGACCCCCGCCGAGGGAACGATCAGCCCCAGCATTTT. V usage is TRBV24-1 and J usage is TRBJ1-5, with D unclear. The germline V gene has CDR1 KGHDR and CDR2 SFDVKD. V was shortened by 4 bases and J by 5 bases, with 17 bases between the two germline ends. The CDR3 is made up of 16 amino acids.

The rearrangement joins TRBV19 to TRBJ1-1; possible D gene TRBD1, 5 bases. Deletions cut 5 bases from V and 2 bases from J, with 12 bases between. The CDR3 sequence is 14 residues long. Germline CDR1 reads LNHDA; CDR2 reads SQIVND (reference sequence). CDR3 region: CASSVIQDNTEAFF. The CDR3 coding sequence is TGTGCCAGTAGTGTAATACAGGACAACACTGAAGCTTTCTTT.

This clone has a single count. The chain couples TRBV27 to TRBJ1-2, with D tentatively TRBD1 (5 bases). Trimming removed 6 bases at V and 4 bases at J, with 18 bases between. The CDR3 totals 15 residues. Germline CDR1 and CDR2: MNHEY and SMNVEV (reference sequence). The CDR3 DNA sequence: TGTGCCAGCAGCCGTTCGACTGGGGCCAGCTATGGCTACACCTTC. Translated: CASSRSTGASYGYTF.

This chain uses TRBV7-8 with TRBJ2-7; TRBD1 aligns across 9 bases. CDR3 length: 16 amino acids. Trimming removed 1 base from V and 5 bases from J; junction bases left unmatched: 9. Germline assignment: CDR1 SGHVS and CDR2 FQNEAQ. The CDR3 region is CASSLVSGTGLHEQYF. The DNA for the CDR3 is TGTGCCAGCAGCTTAGTGTCCGGGACAGGGCTCCACGAGCAGTACTTC.

The chain joins TRBV6-5 to TRBJ1-1; D remains unclear. Germline CDR1 is MNHEY and CDR2 is SVGAGI. Deletions cut 3 bases from V and 2 bases from J, with 4 bases between. CDR3 length: 12 amino acids. The CDR3 region has the DNA TGTGCCAGCAGTTATATAAACACTGAAGCTTTCTTT. This encodes CASSYINTEAFF.

In its sample, this clone was seen once. The genes are TRBV5-1 and TRBJ1-5; 12 bases line up with TRBD1. J was trimmed by 9 bases and V by 0 bases; bases with no gene match: 4. The CDR3 is 15 residues long. Per the germline V gene, CDR1 is SGHRS and CDR2 is YFSETQ. CDR3 sequence: CASSLEGQGAMPQHF. CDR3 DNA: TGCGCCAGCAGCTTGGAGGGACAGGGGGCAATGCCCCAGCATTTT.

The V call is TRBV2, the J call TRBJ2-7; 8 nucleotides line up with TRBD2. The CDR3 is made up of 15 amino acids. Germline V gives CDR1 SNHLY, CDR2 FYNNEI. V lost 3 bases to trimming and J lost 0 bases; unmatched junction nucleotides: 4. Here the CDR3 reads CASSETSVSSYEQYF. The CDR3 DNA is TGTGCCAGCAGTGAGACTAGCGTGAGCTCCTACGAGCAGTACTTC.

This chain uses TRBV14 with TRBJ1-4; 8 bases match TRBD1. Per the germline V gene, CDR1 is SGHDN and CDR2 is FVKESK. V lost 4 bases to trimming and J lost 2 bases; unmatched junction nucleotides: 9. This CDR3 has 17 residues. CDR3 coding DNA: TGTGCCAGCAGCCCGGCGGGGAGACAGGGGACTAATGAAAAACTGTTTTTT. The encoded protein is CASSPAGRQGTNEKLFF.

The chain couples TRBV19 to TRBJ2-2, with D maybe TRBD2 (5 bases). CDR3 length: 15 residues. The germline V gene encodes CDR1 LNHDA and CDR2 SQIVND (reference sequence). V lost 4 bases and J 5 bases, leaving 14 bases between the germline ends. The CDR3 protein is CASSTPGVGTGELFF. DNA for the CDR3: TGTGCCAGTAGTACCCCCGGGGTGGGGACCGGGGAGCTGTTTTTT.

This rearrangement joins TRBV12-3 or TRBV12-4 to TRBJ2-2, with D possibly TRBD1 on 5 matching bases. This CDR3 region has 13 residues. V lost 3 bases and J lost 5, with 7 bases in between. The CDR3 loop reads CASSFRGTGELFF. The CDR3 DNA follows: TGTGCCAGCAGTTTTAGGGGAACCGGGGAGCTGTTTTTT.

The rearrangement joins TRBV7-2 to TRBJ2-2; no clear D gene. The CDR3 sequence is 13 residues long. Germline V gene data show CDR1 as SGHTA and CDR2 as FQGNSA. Deletions cut 1 base from V and 7 bases from J, with 7 bases between. The CDR3 nucleotides read TGTGCCAGCAGCTTAGACCCGGGCGGGGAGCTGTTTTTT. Residues: CASSLDPGGELFF.

This clone appeared a few times. CDR3 amino acids: CASRSRQGLNTEAFF. CDR3 sequence (DNA): TGTGCCAGCAGGTCCAGACAGGGATTGAACACTGAAGCTTTCTTT. The chain employs TRBV7-9 and TRBJ1-1; TRBD1 agrees at 7 bases. Trimming cost V 6 bases and J 0 bases; bases outside gene matches: 7. In germline, CDR1 is SEHNR, CDR2 FQNEAQ (reference sequence). This CDR3 is built from 15 residues.

The CDR3 is CASSYWSGGSAEQYF. The CDR3 DNA is TGTGCCAGCAGTTACTGGTCAGGGGGCTCAGCCGAGCAGTACTTC. This chain uses TRBV6-2 or TRBV6-3 with TRBJ2-7; the match to TRBD1 covers 8 bases. Germline V gives CDR1 MNHEY, CDR2 SVGEGT. V lost 1 base to trimming and J lost 6 bases; unmatched junction nucleotides: 8. This CDR3 has 15 amino acids.

The chain recombines TRBV11-2 with TRBJ1-2; D possibly corresponds to TRBD1 (5 bases). The germline gives CDR1 SGHAT, CDR2 FQNNGV. The V end was cut by 4 bases, the J end by 3 bases, with 21 bases between. CDR3 length: 17 residues. CDR3 loop: CASSSPSNSRDYYGYTF. CDR3 coding DNA: TGTGCCAGCAGCTCCCCCTCGAACTCCCGGGACTACTATGGCTACACCTTC.

V is TRBV3-1 (or the pseudogene TRBV3-2) and J is TRBJ1-1; D remains ambiguous. In germline, CDR1 is LGHDT, CDR2 YNNKEL (reference sequence). V lost 2 bases and J lost 2, with 3 bases in between. CDR3 length equals 12 residues. Here the CDR3 reads CASSQQNTEAFF. DNA for the CDR3: TGTGCCAGCAGCCAACAAAACACTGAAGCTTTCTTT.

The genes are TRBV19 and TRBJ2-7; TRBD1 agrees at 10 bases. The CDR3 consists of 16 residues. Germline V gene sequence: CDR1 LNHDA, CDR2 SQIVND (reference sequence). With V trimmed by 3 bases and J by 4 bases, 9 bases remained unmatched. The CDR3 bases are TGTGCCAGTAGTATGGTGTTCCGGACAGGGGGGTACGAGCAGTACTTC. Translated, it gives CASSMVFRTGGYEQYF.

The chain has TRBV7-2 and TRBJ2-7, with a tentative D call TRBD2 (6 bases). From germline, CDR1 is SGHTA and CDR2 FQGNSA. The CDR3 spans 15 residues. Trimming removed 5 bases at V and 1 base at J, with 15 bases between. The CDR3 nucleotides read TGTGCCAGCAGCCCGGACGGGGGACGATCCTACGAGCAGTACTTC. Translated, it gives CASSPDGGRSYEQYF.

The chain links TRBV30 to TRBJ2-2; D is unclear. CDR3 size: 18 residues. Germline CDR1 reads GTSNPN; CDR2 reads SVGIG (reference sequence). V was shortened by 2 bases and J by 0 bases, with 19 bases between the two germline ends. DNA of the CDR3: TGTGCCTGGAGTTTCATCCAGACTTCGTTTTCGAACACCGGGGAGCTGTTTTTT. As protein: CAWSFIQTSFSNTGELFF. The full variable domain, with the rest looked up from reference TRBV30 and TRBJ2-2, is SQTIHQWPATLVQPVGSPLSLECTVEGTSNPNLYWYRQAAGRGLQLLFYSVGIGQISSEVPQNLSASRPQDRQFILSSKKLLLSDSGFYLCAWSFIQTSFSNTGELFFGEGSRLTVL.

The chain links TRBV19 to TRBJ1-5; the D is unclear. The CDR3 is 13 residues long. The germline V gene has CDR1 LNHDA and CDR2 SQIVND (reference sequence). V was shortened by 6 bases and J by 2 bases, with 8 bases between the two germline ends. The CDR3 here is CASSFLGNQPQHF. CDR3 sequence (DNA): TGTGCCAGTAGCTTTCTCGGCAATCAGCCCCAGCATTTT.

With respect to this clone: One end of the junction does not line up with germline, which may come from a read error. This chain links TRBV10-3 with TRBJ2-7, with 7 bases identical to TRBD2. Germline V gene data show CDR1 as ENHRY and CDR2 as SYGVKD. The CDR3 sequence is 13 residues long. CDR3 in amino acids: CATSGRAGDEQYF. CDR3 DNA: TGTGCCACCAGTGGACGGGCGGGAGACGAGCAGTACTTC.

J is TRBJ1-5 and V is TRBV6-6; 8 bases map to TRBD1. The V gene's germline CDR1 is MNHNY and CDR2 SVGAGI (reference sequence). The CDR3 loop spans 13 amino acids. With V trimmed by 10 bases and J by 5 bases, 7 bases remained unmatched. In DNA, the CDR3 is TGTGCCACAGGACAGGGCCAAGATCAGCCCCAGCATTTT. Its translation: CATGQGQDQPQHF.

The chain has TRBV4-3 and TRBJ1-1; D uncertain. Germline V gene data show CDR1 as LGHNA and CDR2 as YSLEER. With 0 bases removed from V and 7 bases from J, the gap between germline ends came to 15 bases. There are 15 residues in the CDR3. CDR3 coding DNA: TGCGCCAGCAGCCAAGAGGGAGTTCCGACGGTTGAAGCTTTCTTT. Protein product: CASSQEGVPTVEAFF.

The chain uses TRBV4-2 and TRBJ1-2, with 7 bases identical to TRBD1. The CDR3 sequence is 15 residues long. CDR1 is LGHNA, CDR2 YNFKEQ, per germline. The V and J ends lost 1 base and 3 bases, in that order; junction bases with no gene match: 5. CDR3 in DNA: TGTGCCAGCAGCCAAGTAGACAGGGATCACTATGGCTACACCTTC. It specifies CASSQVDRDHYGYTF.